Reported below is one T cell receptor (beta chain). Its specificity is not known. The table came from immunoSEQ multiplex PCR; TCRdb's copy has only in-frame clones and leaves some out. The profile covers about 140,000 clones, with 75% to 90% appearing a single time and around a sixth taken by the ten largest. This entry comes from a study of radiation and T cells in renal cell carcinoma. Study results and caveats: In blood, top tumor clones expanded by 2 weeks, shrinking by 4. Without pretreatment biopsies, baseline tumor clonotype presence was undetermined.

The CDR3 runs to 18 residues. Germline CDR1 is SGHRS and CDR2 is YFSETQ. Germline trimming cut 6 bases from V and 0 bases from J; bases unmatched to any gene: 11. The time point here: blood 4 weeks post-SBRT, at nephrectomy. Treatment defined: 15 Gy SBRT to primary tumor, nephrectomy 4 weeks later. Nephrectomy followed 15 Gy stereotactic body radiation by 4 weeks. This renal cell carcinoma was of the clear cell type. This clonotype was sampled from a woman aged 45 to 65 with renal cell carcinoma. The rearrangement uses TRBV5-1 and TRBJ2-6, with TRBD1 identical over 8 bases. The sample in question was blood, obtained from a patient whose treatment included radiotherapy and nephrectomy. This CDR3 reads CASNPYGTGLSGANVLTF. The CDR3 coding sequence is TGCGCCAGCAACCCGTACGGGACAGGTCTCTCTGGGGCCAACGTCCTGACTTTC.